The T cell receptor (beta chain) under discussion was sequenced for a study of blood T cell repertoires in COVID-19. The wider study: Sites in the United States, Italy and Spain provided acute and convalescent COVID-19 samples. Nucleic acid was either cDNA or gDNA, and it came from T cells, B-cell-depleted T cells, or PBMCs.

CDR1 and CDR2 (germline): SQVTM, ANQGSEA. Trimming shortened V by 4 bases and J by 4 bases, and 7 bases separated the two germline ends. The CDR3 contains 12 residues. As originally analysed: Estimation of nucleated cell counts was performed using reference gene primer amplification. Method: immunoSEQ multiplex PCR; TCRdb's copy keeps in-frame clones and lacks some. V, J and clone size derive from that table, while D and trimming were established from the DNA sequence. The profile shows about 83,000 clones, 90% of them singletons. The TCR originated in a woman older than 75 with active or convalescent COVID-19. The chain joins TRBV29-1 to TRBJ1-4, with no clear D. Sequencing was carried out using peripheral blood. The CDR3 coding sequence is TGCAGCGTTGCGCCCTATAATGAAAAACTGTTTTTT. Protein product: CSVAPYNEKLFF. Full variable domain (missing parts from reference TRBV29-1 and TRBJ1-4): SAVISQKPSRDICQRGTSLTIQCQVDSQVTMMFWYRQQPGQSLTLIATANQGSEATYESGFVIDKFPISRPNLTFSTLTVSNMSPEDSSIYLCSVAPYNEKLFFGSGTQLSVL.